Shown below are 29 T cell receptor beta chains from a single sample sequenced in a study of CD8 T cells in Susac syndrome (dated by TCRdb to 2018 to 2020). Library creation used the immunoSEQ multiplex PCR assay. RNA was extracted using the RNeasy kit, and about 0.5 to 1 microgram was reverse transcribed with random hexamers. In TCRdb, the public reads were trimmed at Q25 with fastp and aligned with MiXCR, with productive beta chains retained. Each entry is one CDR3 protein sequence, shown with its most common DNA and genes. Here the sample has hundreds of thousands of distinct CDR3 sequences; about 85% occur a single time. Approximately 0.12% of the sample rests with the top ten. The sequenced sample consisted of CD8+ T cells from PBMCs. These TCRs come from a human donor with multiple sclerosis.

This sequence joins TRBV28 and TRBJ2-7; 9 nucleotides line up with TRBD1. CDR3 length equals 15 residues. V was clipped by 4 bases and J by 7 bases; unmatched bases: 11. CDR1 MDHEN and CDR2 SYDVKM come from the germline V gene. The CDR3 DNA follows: TGTGCCAGCAGTTCCGACAGGGGGGCAAGGCTTGAGCAGTACTTC. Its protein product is CASSSDRGARLEQYF.

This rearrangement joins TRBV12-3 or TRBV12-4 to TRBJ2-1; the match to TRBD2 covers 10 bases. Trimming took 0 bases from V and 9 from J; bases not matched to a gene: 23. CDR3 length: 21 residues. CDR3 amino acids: CASSLASFVLAGVMAATEQFF. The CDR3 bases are TGTGCCAGCAGTTTAGCTTCATTTGTTCTAGCGGGAGTTATGGCAGCGACTGAGCAGTTCTTC.

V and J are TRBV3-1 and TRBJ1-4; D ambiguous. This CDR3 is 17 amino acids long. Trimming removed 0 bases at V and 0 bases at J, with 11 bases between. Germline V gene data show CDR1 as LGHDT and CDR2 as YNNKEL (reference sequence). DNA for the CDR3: TGTGCCAGCAGCCAAGATTCTCTCCCAGCAACTAATGAAAAACTGTTTTTT. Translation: CASSQDSLPATNEKLFF.

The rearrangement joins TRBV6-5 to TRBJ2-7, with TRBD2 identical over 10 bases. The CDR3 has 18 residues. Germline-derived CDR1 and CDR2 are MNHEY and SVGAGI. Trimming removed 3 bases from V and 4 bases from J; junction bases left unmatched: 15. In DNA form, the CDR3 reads TGTGCCAGCAGTTATCTCCTAGCGGGAGCCCCCTCCCCTTACGAGCAGTACTTC. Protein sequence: CASSYLLAGAPSPYEQYF.

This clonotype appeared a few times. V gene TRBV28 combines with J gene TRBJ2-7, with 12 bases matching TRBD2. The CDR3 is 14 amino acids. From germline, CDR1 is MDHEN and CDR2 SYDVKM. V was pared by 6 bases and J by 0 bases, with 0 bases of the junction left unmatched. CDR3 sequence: CASRTSGSSYEQYF. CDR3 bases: TGTGCCAGCAGGACTAGCGGGAGCTCCTACGAGCAGTACTTC.

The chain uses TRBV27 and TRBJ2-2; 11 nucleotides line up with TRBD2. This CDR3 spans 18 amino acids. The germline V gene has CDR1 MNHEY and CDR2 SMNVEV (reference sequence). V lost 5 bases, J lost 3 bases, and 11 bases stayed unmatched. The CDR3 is CASSTTQRLAGYTGELFF. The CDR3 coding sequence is TGTGCCAGCAGTACTACCCAAAGACTAGCGGGATACACCGGGGAGCTGTTTTTT.

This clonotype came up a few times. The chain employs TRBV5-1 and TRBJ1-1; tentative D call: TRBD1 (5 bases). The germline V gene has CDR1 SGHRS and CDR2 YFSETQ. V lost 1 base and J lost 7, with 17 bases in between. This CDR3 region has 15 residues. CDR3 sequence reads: CASSLSPGEFGEAFF. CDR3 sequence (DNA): TGCGCCAGCAGCTTGTCCCCGGGGGAGTTCGGTGAAGCTTTCTTT.

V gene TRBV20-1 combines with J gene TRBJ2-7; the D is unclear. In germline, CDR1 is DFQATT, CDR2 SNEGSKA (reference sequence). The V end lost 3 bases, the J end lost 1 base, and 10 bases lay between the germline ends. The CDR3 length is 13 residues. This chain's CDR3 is CSARIGGSYEQYF. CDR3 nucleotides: TGCAGTGCTAGGATAGGCGGTTCCTACGAGCAGTACTTC.

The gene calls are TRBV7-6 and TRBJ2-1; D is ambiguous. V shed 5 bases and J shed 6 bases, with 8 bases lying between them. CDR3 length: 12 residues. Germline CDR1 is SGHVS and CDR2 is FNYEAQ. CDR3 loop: CASSLKFNEQFF. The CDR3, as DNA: TGTGCCAGCAGCCTCAAATTCAATGAGCAGTTCTTC.

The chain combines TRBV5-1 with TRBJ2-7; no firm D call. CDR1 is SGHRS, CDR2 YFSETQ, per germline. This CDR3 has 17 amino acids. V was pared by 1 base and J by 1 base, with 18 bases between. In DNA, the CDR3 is TGCGCCAGCAGCTTGCCCCACGACGGGCGATCTTCCTACGAGCAGTACTTC. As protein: CASSLPHDGRSSYEQYF. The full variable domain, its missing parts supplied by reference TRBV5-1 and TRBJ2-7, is KAGVTQTPRYLIKTRGQQVTLSCSPISGHRSVSWYQQTPGQGLQFLFEYFSETQRNKGNFPGRFSGRQFSNSRSEMNVSTLELGDSALYLCASSLPHDGRSSYEQYFGPGTRLTVT.

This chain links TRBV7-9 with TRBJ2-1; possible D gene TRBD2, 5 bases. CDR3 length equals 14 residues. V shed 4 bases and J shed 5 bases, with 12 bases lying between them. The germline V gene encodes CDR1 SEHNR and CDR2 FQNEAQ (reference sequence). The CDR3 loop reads CASSSLLGDNEQFF. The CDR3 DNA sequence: TGTGCCAGCAGCTCCCTACTCGGGGACAATGAGCAGTTCTTC.

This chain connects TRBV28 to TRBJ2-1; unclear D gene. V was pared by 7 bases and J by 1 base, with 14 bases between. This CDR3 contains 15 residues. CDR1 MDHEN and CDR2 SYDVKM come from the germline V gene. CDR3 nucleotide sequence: TGTGCCAGCACTATTGAGGTCGATTCCTACAATGAGCAGTTCTTC. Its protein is CASTIEVDSYNEQFF.

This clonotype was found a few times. CDR3 loop: CASSQVEGDTQYF. The DNA for the CDR3 is TGTGCCAGCAGCCAAGTTGAGGGCGATACGCAGTATTTT. The V gene is TRBV4-2, the J gene TRBJ2-3; weak D call: TRBD2 (5 bases). V was shortened by 1 base and J by 6 bases, with 8 bases between the two germline ends. CDR3 size: 13 residues. Germline values: CDR1 LGHNA, CDR2 YNFKEQ.

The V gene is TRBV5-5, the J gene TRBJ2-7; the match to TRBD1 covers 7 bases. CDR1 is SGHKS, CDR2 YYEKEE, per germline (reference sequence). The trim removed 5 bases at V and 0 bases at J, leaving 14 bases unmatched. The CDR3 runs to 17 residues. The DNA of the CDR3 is TGTGCCAGCAGTACAAGACCGGGACAGCTGAGCTCCTACGAGCAGTACTTC. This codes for CASSTRPGQLSSYEQYF. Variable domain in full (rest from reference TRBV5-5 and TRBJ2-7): DAGVTQSPTHLIKTRGQQVTLRCSPISGHKSVSWYQQVLGQGPQFIFQYYEKEERGRGNFPDRFSARQFPNYSSELNVNALLLGDSALYLCASSTRPGQLSSYEQYFGPGTRLTVT.

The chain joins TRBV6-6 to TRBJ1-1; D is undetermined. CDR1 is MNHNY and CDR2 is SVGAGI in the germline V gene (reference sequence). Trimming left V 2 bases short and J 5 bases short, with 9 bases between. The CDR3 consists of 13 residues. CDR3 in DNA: TGTGCCAGCAGTTACGGGTTGCGGACTGAAGCTTTCTTT. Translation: CASSYGLRTEAFF.

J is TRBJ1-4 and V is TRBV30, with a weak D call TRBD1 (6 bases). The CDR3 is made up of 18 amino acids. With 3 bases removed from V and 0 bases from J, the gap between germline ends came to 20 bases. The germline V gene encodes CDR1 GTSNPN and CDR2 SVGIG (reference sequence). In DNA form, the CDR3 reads TGTGCCTGGAGCCGAACCGGGACAACTATTTCAACTAATGAAAAACTGTTTTTT. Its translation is CAWSRTGTTISTNEKLFF.

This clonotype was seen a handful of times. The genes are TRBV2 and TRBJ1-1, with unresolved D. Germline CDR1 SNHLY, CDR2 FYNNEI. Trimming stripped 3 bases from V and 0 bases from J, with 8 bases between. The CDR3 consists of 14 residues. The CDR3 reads CASSEGQMNTEAFF. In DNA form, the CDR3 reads TGTGCCAGCAGTGAGGGTCAGATGAACACTGAAGCTTTCTTT.

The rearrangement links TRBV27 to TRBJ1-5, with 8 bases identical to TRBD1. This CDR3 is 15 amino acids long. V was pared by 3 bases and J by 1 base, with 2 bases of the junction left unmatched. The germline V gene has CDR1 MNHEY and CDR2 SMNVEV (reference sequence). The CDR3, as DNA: TGTGCCAGCAGTTTGACAGGGGAAAGCAATCAGCCCCAGCATTTT. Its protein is CASSLTGESNQPQHF.

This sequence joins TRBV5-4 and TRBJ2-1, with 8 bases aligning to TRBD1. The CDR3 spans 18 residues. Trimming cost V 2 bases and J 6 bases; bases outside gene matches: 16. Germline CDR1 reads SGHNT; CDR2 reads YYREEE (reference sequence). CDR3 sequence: CASSLVPTGGSRTNEQFF. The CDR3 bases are TGTGCCAGCAGCTTAGTTCCTACAGGGGGATCCCGAACCAATGAGCAGTTCTTC. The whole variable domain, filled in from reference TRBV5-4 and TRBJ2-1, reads ETGVTQSPTHLIKTRGQQVTLRCSSQSGHNTVSWYQQALGQGPQFIFQYYREEENGRGNFPPRFSGLQFPNYSSELNVNALELDDSALYLCASSLVPTGGSRTNEQFFGPGTRLTVL.

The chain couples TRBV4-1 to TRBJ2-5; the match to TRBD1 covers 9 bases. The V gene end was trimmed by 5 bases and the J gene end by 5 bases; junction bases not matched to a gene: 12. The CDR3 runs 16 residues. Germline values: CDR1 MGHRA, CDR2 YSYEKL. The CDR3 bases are TGCGCCAGCAGCGCACAGGGGGCCTCTCTATGGGAGACCCAGTACTTC. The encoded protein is CASSAQGASLWETQYF.

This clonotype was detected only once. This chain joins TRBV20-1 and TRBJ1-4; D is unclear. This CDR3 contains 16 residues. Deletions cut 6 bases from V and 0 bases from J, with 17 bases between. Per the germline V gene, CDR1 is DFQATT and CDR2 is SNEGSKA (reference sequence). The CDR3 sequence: CSAMDYLSATNEKLFF. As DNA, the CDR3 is TGCAGTGCCATGGACTACCTCTCTGCAACTAATGAAAAACTGTTTTTT.

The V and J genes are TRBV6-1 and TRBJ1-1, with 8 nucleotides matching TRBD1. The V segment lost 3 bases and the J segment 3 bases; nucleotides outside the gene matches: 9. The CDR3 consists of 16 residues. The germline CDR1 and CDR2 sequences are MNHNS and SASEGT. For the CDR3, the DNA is TGTGCCAGCAGTGACCGGGACAGGAGAGGTTACACTGAAGCTTTCTTT. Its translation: CASSDRDRRGYTEAFF.

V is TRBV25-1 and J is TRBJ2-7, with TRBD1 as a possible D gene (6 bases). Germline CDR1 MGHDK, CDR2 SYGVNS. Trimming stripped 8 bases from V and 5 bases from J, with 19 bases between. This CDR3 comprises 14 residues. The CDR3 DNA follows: TGTGCCAGCCGTCCCCCGTTTGGGGGCCACGAGCAGTACTTC. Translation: CASRPPFGGHEQYF.

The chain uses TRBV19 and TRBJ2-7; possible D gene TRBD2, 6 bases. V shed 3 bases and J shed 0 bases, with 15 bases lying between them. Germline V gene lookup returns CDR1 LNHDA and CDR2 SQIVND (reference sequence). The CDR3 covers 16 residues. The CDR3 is CASSISRGALSYEQYF. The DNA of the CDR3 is TGTGCCAGTAGTATCTCGCGCGGGGCCCTCTCCTACGAGCAGTACTTC.

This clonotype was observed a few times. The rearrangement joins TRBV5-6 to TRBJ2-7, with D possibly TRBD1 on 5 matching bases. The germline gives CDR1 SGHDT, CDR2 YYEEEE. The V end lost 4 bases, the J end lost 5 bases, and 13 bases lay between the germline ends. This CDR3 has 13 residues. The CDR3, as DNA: TGTGCCAGCAGCGAAAAGCAGGGAAACGAGCAGTACTTC. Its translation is CASSEKQGNEQYF.

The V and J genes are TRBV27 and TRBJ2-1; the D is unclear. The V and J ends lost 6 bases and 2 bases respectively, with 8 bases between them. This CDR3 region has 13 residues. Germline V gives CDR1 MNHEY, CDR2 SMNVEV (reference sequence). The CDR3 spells CASSTTTYNEQFF. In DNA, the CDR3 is TGTGCCAGCAGCACCACGACCTACAATGAGCAGTTCTTC.

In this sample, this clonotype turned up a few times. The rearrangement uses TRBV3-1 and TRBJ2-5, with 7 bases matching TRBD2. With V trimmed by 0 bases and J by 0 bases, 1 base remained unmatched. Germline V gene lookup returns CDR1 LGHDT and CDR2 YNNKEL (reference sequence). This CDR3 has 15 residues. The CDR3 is CASSQDGGYQETQYF. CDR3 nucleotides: TGTGCCAGCAGCCAAGACGGGGGGTACCAAGAGACCCAGTACTTC.

Written as DNA, the CDR3 is TGCGCCAGCAGCTTCCGTTTGGGACAGATCTACGAGCAGTACTTC. It yields the protein CASSFRLGQIYEQYF. This chain joins TRBV5-1 and TRBJ2-7; 7 positions match TRBD1. Germline loops: CDR1 SGHRS, CDR2 YFSETQ. The CDR3 totals 15 residues. V shed 2 bases and J 3 bases; nucleotides not matched to a gene: 8. Complete variable domain (other parts from reference TRBV5-1 and TRBJ2-7): KAGVTQTPRYLIKTRGQQVTLSCSPISGHRSVSWYQQTPGQGLQFLFEYFSETQRNKGNFPGRFSGRQFSNSRSEMNVSTLELGDSALYLCASSFRLGQIYEQYFGPGTRLTVT.

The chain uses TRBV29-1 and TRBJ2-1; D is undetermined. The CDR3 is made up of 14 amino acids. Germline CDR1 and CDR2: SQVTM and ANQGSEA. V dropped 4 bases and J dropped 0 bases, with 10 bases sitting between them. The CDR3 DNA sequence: TGCAGCGTTGCTGCGGAAAACTCCTACAATGAGCAGTTCTTC. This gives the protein CSVAAENSYNEQFF.